The rows below give T cell receptor beta chains drawn from one sample of a study of CD4 T cell repertoires in COVID-19. Repertoires were generated with immunoSEQ multiplex PCR, while TCRdb's copy carries only in-frame clones and drops some. The sample contains approximately 75,000 clones, about four fifths of which appear only once. The source was CD4+ T cells from peripheral blood, collected after recovery from COVID-19. The receptors shown here come from a human donor who had COVID-19. Both conserved end residues are part of each CDR3. Fields, in order: clone size, D gene, V gene, J gene, CDR3 DNA, CDR3 protein. The D gene is left open where the match is weak. Some rows mark clone size as missing; the rest say once, few, many or name a class of expanded clone.

abundance: NA; d_gene: TRBD1; v_gene: TRBV6-1; j_gene: TRBJ1-2; CDR3nt: TGTGCCAGCAACCAGGGACAGGGAGGCTATGGCTACACCTTC; CDR3aa: CASNQGQGGYGYTF
abundance: NA; d_gene: NA; v_gene: TRBV9; j_gene: TRBJ2-7; CDR3nt: TGTGCCAGCAGCGTAGCCCTCCGATATGATTCCGAGCAGTACTTC; CDR3aa: CASSVALRYDSEQYF
abundance: NA; d_gene: NA; v_gene: TRBV6-5; j_gene: TRBJ1-1; CDR3nt: TGTGCCAGCAGGCCCCCAGGGACCTTGAACACTGAAGCTTTCTTT; CDR3aa: CASRPPGTLNTEAFF
abundance: NA; d_gene: NA; v_gene: TRBV10-3; j_gene: TRBJ1-1; CDR3nt: TGTGCCATCAGTGAGACGAACGAAGCTTTCTTT; CDR3aa: CAISETNEAFF
abundance: NA; d_gene: NA; v_gene: TRBV19; j_gene: TRBJ2-7; CDR3nt: TGTGCCAGTAGCATGTTCTCTGCAGGCTCCTACGAGCAGTACTTC; CDR3aa: CASSMFSAGSYEQYF
abundance: NA; d_gene: TRBD2; v_gene: TRBV13; j_gene: TRBJ2-3; CDR3nt: TGTGCCAGCAGCCCAAGCGGGGGGGCCGGAGATACGCAGTATTTT; CDR3aa: CASSPSGGAGDTQYF
abundance: once; d_gene: TRBD1; v_gene: TRBV6-5; j_gene: TRBJ1-3; CDR3nt: TGTGCCAGCAGGCCGGGACAGGGGTCTGGAAACACCATATATTTT; CDR3aa: CASRPGQGSGNTIYF
abundance: NA; d_gene: NA; v_gene: TRBV30; j_gene: TRBJ1-2; CDR3nt: TGTGCCTGGAGGGAGCGGGAGTCAATTTTCGGTGGCTACACCTTC; CDR3aa: CAWRERESIFGGYTF
abundance: once; d_gene: NA; v_gene: TRBV2; j_gene: TRBJ2-1; CDR3nt: TGTGCCGCCCCTAGTAGGAGCTCCTACAATGAGCAGTTCTTC; CDR3aa: CAAPSRSSYNEQFF
abundance: NA; d_gene: NA; v_gene: TRBV19; j_gene: TRBJ2-1; CDR3nt: TGTGCCAGTAGTATAAGGGCCACCTTAGTGATGGGGGAGCAGTTCTTC; CDR3aa: CASSIRATLVMGEQFF
abundance: NA; d_gene: TRBD2; v_gene: TRBV7-9; j_gene: TRBJ2-1; CDR3nt: TGTGCCAGCAGCTCCTTAGCGGGAGCAGGCAGGGAGCAGTTCTTC; CDR3aa: CASSSLAGAGREQFF
abundance: NA; d_gene: NA; v_gene: TRBV28; j_gene: TRBJ2-5; CDR3nt: TGTGCCAGCAGTTCCAACCTACAGAGGCAGGAGACCCAGTACTTC; CDR3aa: CASSSNLQRQETQYF
abundance: NA; d_gene: NA; v_gene: TRBV28; j_gene: TRBJ1-5; CDR3nt: TGTGCCACCAACCTCCCAGGAAATCAACAGCCCCAGCATTTT; CDR3aa: CATNLPGNQQPQHF
abundance: NA; d_gene: TRBD1; v_gene: TRBV7-9; j_gene: TRBJ1-4; CDR3nt: TGTGCCAGCAGCCAGGGACAGGGTGGAATCGAAAAACTGTTTTTT; CDR3aa: CASSQGQGGIEKLFF
abundance: NA; d_gene: NA; v_gene: TRBV5-8; j_gene: TRBJ2-6; CDR3nt: TGTGCCAGCAGCTTGGGGGCTGGGGCCAACGTCCTGACTTTC; CDR3aa: CASSLGAGANVLTF
abundance: NA; d_gene: NA; v_gene: TRBV2; j_gene: TRBJ2-7; CDR3nt: TGTGCCAGCAGGGTGGTTTACGAGCAGTACTTC; CDR3aa: CASRVVYEQYF
abundance: NA; d_gene: TRBD2; v_gene: TRBV3-1/TRBV3-2; j_gene: TRBJ2-4; CDR3nt: TGTGCCAGCAGCCAACTTAGCGGGAGTGCGAACATTCAGTACTTC; CDR3aa: CASSQLSGSANIQYF
abundance: few; d_gene: NA; v_gene: TRBV3-1/TRBV3-2; j_gene: TRBJ2-7; CDR3nt: TGTGCCAGCAGCCAAGCGGGGGCGGGCGAGCAGTACTTC; CDR3aa: CASSQAGAGEQYF
abundance: NA; d_gene: TRBD2; v_gene: TRBV13; j_gene: TRBJ2-3; CDR3nt: TGTGCCAGCAGCTTCGGGGGGAGAAGCACAGATACGCAGTATTTT; CDR3aa: CASSFGGRSTDTQYF
abundance: NA; d_gene: NA; v_gene: TRBV30; j_gene: TRBJ2-7; CDR3nt: TGTGCCTGGAGTCTACCTCAGGGCGGGGAGCAGTACTTC; CDR3aa: CAWSLPQGGEQYF
abundance: medium-sized; d_gene: TRBD2; v_gene: TRBV18; j_gene: TRBJ2-2; CDR3nt: TGTGCCAGCTCACCCAATTCCGGGAGGGGCACCGGGGAGCTGTTTTTT; CDR3aa: CASSPNSGRGTGELFF
abundance: NA; d_gene: NA; v_gene: TRBV3-1/TRBV3-2; j_gene: TRBJ2-1; CDR3nt: TGTGCCAGCAGCCAAGTACGGGAGTTGCCCAATGAGCAGTTCTTC; CDR3aa: CASSQVRELPNEQFF
abundance: few; d_gene: NA; v_gene: TRBV6-5; j_gene: TRBJ2-7; CDR3nt: TGTGCCAGCAGTTACTCGGGCTCCAGCTCCTACGAGCAGTACTTC; CDR3aa: CASSYSGSSSYEQYF